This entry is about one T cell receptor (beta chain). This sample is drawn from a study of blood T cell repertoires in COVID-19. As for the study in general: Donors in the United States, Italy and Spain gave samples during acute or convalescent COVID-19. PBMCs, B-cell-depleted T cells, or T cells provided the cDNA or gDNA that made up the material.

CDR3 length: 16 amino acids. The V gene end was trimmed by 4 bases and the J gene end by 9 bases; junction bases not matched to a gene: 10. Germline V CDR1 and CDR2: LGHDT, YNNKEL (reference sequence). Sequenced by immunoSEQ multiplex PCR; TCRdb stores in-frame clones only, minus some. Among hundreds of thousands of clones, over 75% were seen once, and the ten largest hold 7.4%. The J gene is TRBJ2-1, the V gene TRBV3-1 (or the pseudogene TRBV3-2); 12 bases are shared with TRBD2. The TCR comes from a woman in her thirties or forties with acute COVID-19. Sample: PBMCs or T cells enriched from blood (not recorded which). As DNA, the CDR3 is TGTGCCAGCAGCCCGACTAGCGGGGGTTTTTCCGGTGAGCAGTTCTTC. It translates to CASSPTSGGFSGEQFF.